The 25 T cell receptor beta chains presented below share a single source sample, sequenced in a study of T cell repertoires in aging, cancer and after chemotherapy. The template was genomic DNA from peripheral blood, not RNA. TRB rearrangements spanning V, D and J were amplified using mixed TRB-A/B primers. Each CDR3 protein is one row after TCRdb ran MiXCR on the multiplex PCR reads. The table shows 15,000 to 20,000 distinct CDR3 sequences, with approximately 35% occurring only once. Sequenced material: blood. These receptors all stem from a human donor with a solid tumor.

In its sample, this clonotype was seen a few times. The V call is TRBV27, the J call TRBJ2-3; D is undetermined. The CDR3 is 13 amino acids. Germline CDR1 and CDR2: MNHEY and SMNVEV (reference sequence). V gave up 2 bases and J gave up 4 bases, with 7 bases separating them. CDR3 residues: CASSLGPPDTQYF. In nucleotides, the CDR3 is TGTGCCAGCAGTTTAGGTCCCCCAGATACGCAGTATTTT.

The chain links TRBV6-5 to TRBJ1-1; possible D gene TRBD1, 6 bases. The CDR3 length is 12 residues. Between the trimmed V and J ends, which lost 5 bases and 3 bases, there was a span of 7 bases. Germline assignment: CDR1 MNHEY and CDR2 SVGAGI. The CDR3 spells CASSPGDTEAFF. The CDR3 DNA is TGTGCCAGCAGTCCAGGGGACACTGAAGCTTTCTTT.

This clonotype has just a few counts. J is TRBJ2-1 and V is TRBV5-5, with D unclear. The V gene lost 2 bases and the J gene lost 10 bases, with 16 bases spanning the gap. The CDR3 spans 14 residues. Germline V gene lookup returns CDR1 SGHKS and CDR2 YYEKEE (reference sequence). CDR3 nucleotide sequence: TGTGCCAGCAGCTTAGCGCGGCCCGCTAGGGAGCAGTTCTTC. Amino acid sequence: CASSLARPAREQFF.

This clonotype is medium-sized by share. This chain links TRBV29-1 with TRBJ2-1, with D possibly TRBD1 on 6 matching bases. The V gene's germline CDR1 is SQVTM and CDR2 ANQGSEA. With 4 bases removed from V and 5 bases from J, the gap between germline ends came to 15 bases. CDR3 length equals 14 residues. The CDR3 nucleotides are TGCAGCGTTGTAATAGGGGGACGACACAATGAGCAGTTCTTC. Translated, it gives CSVVIGGRHNEQFF.

This clonotype was observed a handful of times. This chain uses TRBV27 with TRBJ2-3, with TRBD2 identical over 8 bases. Germline trimming cut 2 bases from V and 6 bases from J; bases unmatched to any gene: 19. The CDR3 loop spans 19 amino acids. Germline CDR1 reads MNHEY; CDR2 reads SMNVEV (reference sequence). The CDR3 DNA follows: TGTGCCAGCAGTTTAGGGGGCGGTTTCTCAGCGGGGGTATGGGATACGCAGTATTTT. This encodes CASSLGGGFSAGVWDTQYF.

The J gene is TRBJ2-7, the V gene TRBV6-1; TRBD1 is a possible D gene (5 bases). Germline V gives CDR1 MNHNS, CDR2 SASEGT. Deletions cut 4 bases from V and 1 base from J, with 8 bases between. The CDR3 runs to 13 residues. The CDR3 bases are TGTGCCAGCAGTGTAGGACATTCCTACGAGCAGTACTTC. Residues: CASSVGHSYEQYF.

The chain's CDR3 is CASSLQGAYTEAFF. CDR3 sequence (DNA): TGTGCCAGCAGTTTACAGGGGGCATATACTGAAGCTTTCTTT. V usage is TRBV28 and J usage is TRBJ1-1; 8 bases map to TRBD1. CDR1 MDHEN and CDR2 SYDVKM come from the germline V gene. The CDR3 extends over 14 amino acids. V dropped 2 bases and J dropped 5; count of bases not matched to a gene: 4.

The chain combines TRBV15 with TRBJ2-7, with TRBD2 matching 10 bases. V lost 1 base to trimming and J lost 0 bases; unmatched junction nucleotides: 3. CDR3 size: 16 residues. Germline loops: CDR1 LNHNV, CDR2 YYDKDF (reference sequence). The CDR3 DNA follows: TGTGCCACCAGCAGAGTAGCTAGCGGGGGCTCCTACGAGCAGTACTTC. This gives the protein CATSRVASGGSYEQYF. Variable domain in full (rest from reference TRBV15 and TRBJ2-7): DAMVIQNPRYQVTQFGKPVTLSCSQTLNHNVMYWYQQKSSQAPKLLFHYYDKDFNNEADTPDNFQSRRPNTSFCFLDIRSPGLGDTAMYLCATSRVASGGSYEQYFGPGTRLTVT.

In its sample, this clonotype ranks as medium-sized (0.01 to 0.1%). The chain couples TRBV29-1 to TRBJ2-2; possibly TRBD2 for D (6 bases). With 6 bases removed from V and 6 bases from J, the gap between germline ends came to 14 bases. CDR3 length: 13 residues. The germline CDR1 and CDR2 sequences are SQVTM and ANQGSEA. The CDR3 DNA follows: TGCAGCGTAATACTAGCTTTCGCCGGGGAGCTGTTTTTT. Translated: CSVILAFAGELFF.

In this sample, this clonotype turned up a few times. V is TRBV6-4 and J is TRBJ2-2, with TRBD2 identical over 7 bases. V gave up 0 bases and J gave up 3 bases; unmatched junction bases: 4. The CDR3 covers 16 residues. Looked up from germline, CDR1 is MRHNA and CDR2 is SNTAGT. CDR3 DNA: TGTGCCAGCAGTGACTCCCAGGGAGGGGACACCGGGGAGCTGTTTTTT. This translates into CASSDSQGGDTGELFF.

The CDR3 DNA sequence: TGCAGTGCTAGACCGGACAGGGATAGCACAGATACGCAGTATTTT. It is translated as CSARPDRDSTDTQYF. This chain connects TRBV20-1 to TRBJ2-3, with 8 positions matching TRBD1. The CDR3 runs to 15 residues. CDR1 and CDR2 (germline): DFQATT, SNEGSKA (reference sequence). V lost 2 bases and J lost 0; bases outside the gene matches: 4.

The genes are TRBV5-6 and TRBJ2-1, with 7 bases identical to TRBD1. The trim removed 1 base at V and 6 bases at J, leaving 4 bases unmatched. CDR1 is SGHDT, CDR2 YYEEEE, per germline. The CDR3 loop spans 14 amino acids. The CDR3 DNA sequence: TGTGCCAGCAGCTTGACAGGGGCTTTCAATGAGCAGTTCTTC. It yields the protein CASSLTGAFNEQFF.

This clonotype was observed a few times. This chain connects TRBV6-5 to TRBJ2-1, with 9 bases matching TRBD2. J lost 6 bases, V lost 4 bases, and 16 bases had no gene match. CDR3 length: 18 residues. Looked up from germline, CDR1 is MNHEY and CDR2 is SVGAGI. The CDR3 DNA follows: TGTGCCAGCAGTTCCATTGAATGGGGGCGGGAGGGCCGCAATGAGCAGTTCTTC. Its translation: CASSSIEWGREGRNEQFF.

The chain couples TRBV5-6 to TRBJ1-4; D uncertain. Germline CDR1 is SGHDT and CDR2 is YYEEEE. V shed 4 bases and J shed 7 bases, with 17 bases lying between them. The CDR3 loop spans 15 amino acids. CDR3 nucleotides: TGTGCCAGCAGCGCCCGGACGGGAGCGGTTGAAAAACTGTTTTTT. Translating it yields CASSARTGAVEKLFF.

V is TRBV7-9 and J is TRBJ2-1, with unresolved D. The CDR3 has 12 residues. The germline V gene has CDR1 SEHNR and CDR2 FQNEAQ (reference sequence). V lost 4 bases and J 10 bases, leaving 11 bases between the germline ends. CDR3 DNA sequence: TGTGCCAGCAGCTCCAAAGCTAGGGAGCAGTTCTTC. Residues: CASSSKAREQFF.

This sequence joins TRBV12-3 or TRBV12-4 and TRBJ2-1; 13 bases align to TRBD2. V dropped 6 bases and J dropped 4; count of bases not matched to a gene: 15. The CDR3 length is 19 residues. CDR3 sequence (DNA): TGTGCCAGCAGGGGGGGGGCACTAGCGGGGGGGACGTGGTACAATGAGCAGTTCTTC. Its protein is CASRGGALAGGTWYNEQFF.

The chain combines TRBV7-9 with TRBJ2-3; D is ambiguous. Germline-derived CDR1 and CDR2 are SEHNR and FQNEAQ (reference sequence). The CDR3 has 13 residues. The V and J ends lost 5 bases and 8 bases respectively, with 14 bases between them. The CDR3 DNA is TGTGCCAGCAGCCCGGCCCGCTTTGGTACGCAGTATTTT. Protein product: CASSPARFGTQYF.

This clonotype was observed a few times. J is TRBJ2-3 and V is TRBV7-6; D not resolved. The V gene's germline CDR1 is SGHVS and CDR2 FNYEAQ. Trimming removed 1 base from V and 1 base from J, with 9 bases in between. This CDR3 contains 15 residues. DNA of the CDR3: TGTGCCAGCAGCTTAGACTCCTTCCGCACAGATACGCAGTATTTT. It codes for CASSLDSFRTDTQYF.

This clonotype qualifies as medium-sized. This chain links TRBV29-1 with TRBJ2-1; D is unresolved. The CDR3 runs 13 residues. Germline CDR1 reads SQVTM; CDR2 reads ANQGSEA. With 1 base removed from V and 5 bases from J, the gap between germline ends came to 9 bases. The CDR3 protein is CSVEGWQNNEQFF. The CDR3 bases are TGCAGCGTTGAAGGGTGGCAGAACAATGAGCAGTTCTTC.

This rearrangement joins TRBV5-1 to TRBJ1-6; 8 bases are shared with TRBD1. V trimming: 0 bases; J trimming: 7 bases; junction bases outside the gene matches: 3. Germline lookup yields CDR1 SGHRS and CDR2 YFSETQ. The CDR3 spans 15 residues. CDR3 sequence (DNA): TGCGCCAGCAGCTTGGGGACAGGGTACAATTCACCCCTCCACTTT. This encodes CASSLGTGYNSPLHF.

V and J are TRBV15 and TRBJ2-6, with D possibly being TRBD1 or TRBD2 (5 bases each). V gave up 2 bases and J gave up 0 bases, with 14 bases separating them. CDR1 is LNHNV and CDR2 is YYDKDF in the germline V gene (reference sequence). This CDR3 region has 18 residues. CDR3 nucleotide sequence: TGTGCCACCAGCAGACGGGGCGGGCATACCTCTGGGGCCAACGTCCTGACTTTC. Translation: CATSRRGGHTSGANVLTF.

This rearrangement joins TRBV5-1 to TRBJ2-5, with 11 bases identical to TRBD2. CDR1 is SGHRS and CDR2 is YFSETQ in the germline V gene. The CDR3 runs 16 residues. With 4 bases clipped from V and 2 bases from J, the junction kept 7 bases outside the gene matches. CDR3 sequence: CASSPPGLAVQETQYF. In nucleotides, the CDR3 is TGCGCCAGCAGCCCACCGGGACTAGCGGTGCAAGAGACCCAGTACTTC.

This rearrangement joins TRBV11-2 to TRBJ2-7, with a possible D match to TRBD2 (5 bases). The CDR3 spans 16 residues. Germline lookup yields CDR1 SGHAT and CDR2 FQNNGV. V lost 4 bases to trimming and J lost 5 bases, with 21 bases between them. CDR3 sequence: CASSSPRGKVPHEQYF. As DNA, the CDR3 is TGTGCCAGCAGCTCCCCTCGGGGTAAGGTTCCCCACGAGCAGTACTTC.

Only a few counts were recorded for this clonotype. The rearrangement uses TRBV18 and TRBJ1-3; D is uncertain. CDR3 length: 15 amino acids. The V gene's germline CDR1 is KGHSH and CDR2 LQKENI. V dropped 3 bases and J dropped 5 bases, with 14 bases sitting between them. CDR3 sequence reads: CASSPTPGHRNTIYF. Here the CDR3 DNA reads TGTGCCAGCTCACCGACACCGGGCCATCGAAACACCATATATTTT.

This clonotype was detected only once. The rearrangement uses TRBV14 and TRBJ2-1, with D perhaps assigned TRBD1 or TRBD2 (6 bases each). Between the trimmed V and J ends, which lost 0 bases and 8 bases, there was a span of 14 bases. Germline lookup yields CDR1 SGHDN and CDR2 FVKESK. The CDR3 has 15 amino acids. The CDR3, as DNA: TGTGCCAGCAGCCAAGATATAGCGGAGGGGGATGAGCAGTTCTTC. Translated, it gives CASSQDIAEGDEQFF.